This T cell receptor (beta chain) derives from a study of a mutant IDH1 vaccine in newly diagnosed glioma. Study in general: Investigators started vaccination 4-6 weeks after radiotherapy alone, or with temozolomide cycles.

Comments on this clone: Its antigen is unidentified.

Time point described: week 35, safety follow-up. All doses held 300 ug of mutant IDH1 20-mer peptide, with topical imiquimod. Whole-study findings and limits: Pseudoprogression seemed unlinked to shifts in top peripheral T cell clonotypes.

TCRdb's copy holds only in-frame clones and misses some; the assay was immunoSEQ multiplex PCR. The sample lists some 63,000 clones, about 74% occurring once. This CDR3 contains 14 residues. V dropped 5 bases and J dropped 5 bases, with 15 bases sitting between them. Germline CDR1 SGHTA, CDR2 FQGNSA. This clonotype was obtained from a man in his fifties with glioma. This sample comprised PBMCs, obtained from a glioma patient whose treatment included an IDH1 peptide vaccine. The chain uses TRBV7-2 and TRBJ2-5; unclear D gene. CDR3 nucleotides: TGTGCCAGCAGCCACGCCTTAGGGTTGGAGACCCAGTACTTC. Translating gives CASSHALGLETQYF.